Below are 20 T cell receptor beta chains sequenced from a single sample in a study of T-cell reconstitution after alpha-beta-depleted transplantation in children. Unique molecular identifiers tagged the TCRbeta library. One entry per CDR3 protein results from TCRdb running MiXCR on the PCR reads. The sample holds about 610,000 distinct CDR3 sequences, over 9.5% seen once. The sample in question was PBMCs from the stem cell graft donor, obtained from the stem cell graft. The origin of the receptors is a human donor who donated a stem cell graft to a child with acute myeloid leukemia.

V and J are TRBV5-1 and TRBJ2-1; D possibly matches TRBD1 or TRBD2 (5 bases each). The CDR3 loop spans 12 amino acids. Trimming pared 4 bases from V and 10 bases from J, leaving 12 bases between. Germline values: CDR1 SGHRS, CDR2 YFSETQ. In nucleotides, the CDR3 is TGCGCCAGCAGCGCTCCGGGACCCGAGCAGTTCTTC. Its protein is CASSAPGPEQFF.

J is TRBJ2-5 and V is TRBV6-2 or TRBV6-3; TRBD2 is a possible D gene (6 bases). Between the trimmed V and J ends, which lost 6 bases and 1 base, there was a span of 15 bases. CDR3 length: 15 residues. Germline assignment: CDR1 MNHEY and CDR2 SVGEGT. The CDR3 here is CASSRRGSRQETQYF. The CDR3 nucleotides are TGTGCCAGCAGCCGACGGGGGAGCCGCCAAGAGACCCAGTACTTC.

CDR3 nucleotides: TGTGCCAGCAAGGAGGGAGGGCTCAACGAGCAGTACTTC. It specifies CASKEGGLNEQYF. This rearrangement joins TRBV2 to TRBJ2-7; 7 nucleotides align to TRBD2. The V gene end was trimmed by 7 bases and the J gene end by 5 bases; junction bases not matched to a gene: 8. This CDR3 has 13 residues. Per the germline V gene, CDR1 is SNHLY and CDR2 is FYNNEI.

V and J are TRBV20-1 and TRBJ2-1, with 12 positions matching TRBD2. Per germline, CDR1 DFQATT and CDR2 SNEGSKA (reference sequence). The CDR3 spans 15 residues. In nucleotides, the CDR3 is TGCTGCGCTAGCGGGAGGGCCCGGATTCAGCCTGAGCAGTTCTTC. Translated: CCASGRARIQPEQFF.

V and J are TRBV29-1 and TRBJ2-5; D assignment may be TRBD1 or TRBD2 (5 bases each). Germline lookup yields CDR1 SQVTM and CDR2 ANQGSEA. V shed 3 bases and J shed 2 bases, with 13 bases lying between them. The CDR3 has 14 residues. The CDR3 DNA reads TGCAGCGTTGAGTTCCGGGACGATCAAGAGACCCAGTACTTC. Protein product: CSVEFRDDQETQYF. The entire variable domain, with the rest obtained from reference TRBV29-1 and TRBJ2-5, is as follows: SAVISQKPSRDICQRGTSLTIQCQVDSQVTMMFWYRQQPGQSLTLIATANQGSEATYESGFVIDKFPISRPNLTFSTLTVSNMSPEDSSIYLCSVEFRDDQETQYFGPGTRLLVL.

V is TRBV7-2 and J is TRBJ2-7; tentatively, D is TRBD1 or TRBD2 (5 bases each). The CDR3 sequence is 15 residues long. V dropped 4 bases and J dropped 4 bases, with 17 bases sitting between them. Germline CDR1 and CDR2: SGHTA and FQGNSA. CDR3 region: CASSSSSGTDYEQYF. As DNA, the CDR3 is TGTGCCAGCAGCTCGAGCTCCGGGACGGATTACGAGCAGTACTTC.

This clonotype appeared a few times. The rearrangement uses TRBV7-2 and TRBJ1-1, with D maybe TRBD1 (5 bases). Trimming removed 4 bases at V and 5 bases at J, with 17 bases between. CDR1 is SGHTA and CDR2 is FQGNSA in the germline V gene. This CDR3 comprises 15 residues. The CDR3 DNA reads as TGTGCCAGCAGCTCCCCGGGACGTGTGGAAACTGAAGCTTTCTTT. This encodes CASSSPGRVETEAFF.

The chain carries TRBV5-1 and TRBJ1-1; D might be TRBD1 (5 bases). The CDR3 consists of 14 residues. V was shortened by 1 base and J by 10 bases, with 17 bases between the two germline ends. Germline CDR1 SGHRS, CDR2 YFSETQ. The CDR3 spells CASSLSLQEARAFF. The CDR3 region has the DNA TGCGCCAGCAGCTTGAGCTTACAGGAGGCCCGAGCTTTCTTT.

This clonotype was found a few times. This chain uses TRBV5-1 with TRBJ1-5; D unclear. The germline V gene has CDR1 SGHRS and CDR2 YFSETQ. Trimming stripped 5 bases from V and 5 bases from J, with 11 bases between. The CDR3 runs to 13 residues. The CDR3 loop is CASRRTDDQPQHF. In nucleotides, the CDR3 is TGCGCCAGCAGGCGGACGGACGATCAGCCCCAGCATTTT.

This clonotype occurred many times. The V and J genes are TRBV7-2 and TRBJ1-1, with D uncertain. The V and J ends lost 0 bases and 1 base respectively, with 6 bases between them. Looked up from germline, CDR1 is SGHTA and CDR2 is FQGNSA. CDR3 length: 14 residues. CDR3 loop: CASSLAVGNTEAFF. Here the CDR3 DNA reads TGTGCCAGCAGCTTAGCAGTTGGGAACACTGAAGCTTTCTTT.

J is TRBJ1-5 and V is TRBV12-3 or TRBV12-4; TRBD1 matches 11 bases. This CDR3 has 16 amino acids. Losses at the gene ends were 6 bases for V and 4 bases for J; bases not matched to a gene: 8. The CDR3 region is CASSRTGGAANQPQHF. CDR3 nucleotide sequence: TGTGCCAGCAGCCGGACAGGGGGCGCGGCGAATCAGCCCCAGCATTTT.

A few counts support this clonotype. V usage is TRBV2 and J usage is TRBJ2-3; tentative D call: TRBD2 (6 bases). CDR3 size: 15 residues. The germline V gene has CDR1 SNHLY and CDR2 FYNNEI. V lost 1 base, J lost 5 bases, and 13 bases lay in between. In DNA form, the CDR3 reads TGTGCCAGCAGTGAAGGGGAACTAGCCGGAGATACGCAGTATTTT. Its translation is CASSEGELAGDTQYF.

This sequence joins TRBV28 and TRBJ2-5, with D hard to call. CDR3 length: 13 amino acids. V was shortened by 2 bases and J by 5 bases, with 9 bases between the two germline ends. In germline, CDR1 is MDHEN, CDR2 SYDVKM. CDR3 nucleotides: TGTGCCAGCAGTTTAATGGTTGTCGAGACCCAGTACTTC. Amino acids: CASSLMVVETQYF.

In this sample, this clonotype turned up a few times. The chain recombines TRBV27 with TRBJ2-1; 14 positions match TRBD2. The germline V gene has CDR1 MNHEY and CDR2 SMNVEV (reference sequence). Trimming cost V 5 bases and J 9 bases; bases outside gene matches: 3. This CDR3 spans 14 amino acids. CDR3 bases: TGTGCCAGCAGTCTGACTAGCGGGAGGGGTGAGCAGTTCTTC. This sequence encodes CASSLTSGRGEQFF.

The chain carries TRBV6-5 and TRBJ1-2; 10 bases are shared with TRBD1. From germline, CDR1 is MNHEY and CDR2 SVGAGI. The CDR3 length is 15 residues. V lost 2 bases and J lost 3; bases outside the gene matches: 3. Here the CDR3 reads CASSYAGQGDYGYTF. The CDR3 region has the DNA TGTGCCAGCAGTTACGCCGGACAGGGGGACTATGGCTACACCTTC.

CDR3 DNA sequence: TGTGCCAGCAGCCAAGAATCGGGACTAGCACGAAAAAACATTCAGTACTTC. This sequence encodes CASSQESGLARKNIQYF. J is TRBJ2-4 and V is TRBV3-1; 9 bases fit TRBD2. Germline values: CDR1 LGHDT, CDR2 YNNKEL (reference sequence). Trimming cost V 0 bases and J 4 bases; bases outside gene matches: 7. The CDR3 runs 17 residues.

This clonotype was recorded a few times. The chain is built from TRBV7-6 and TRBJ2-1, with TRBD2 identical over 10 bases. CDR3 length equals 15 residues. In germline, CDR1 is SGHVS, CDR2 FNYEAQ. V gave up 1 base and J gave up 10 bases; unmatched junction bases: 7. CDR3 protein: CASSLGSSGSSEQFF. The CDR3 nucleotides are TGTGCCAGCAGCTTAGGCTCTAGCGGGAGTTCGGAGCAGTTCTTC.

The sample holds a few counts of this clonotype. The chain employs TRBV7-6 and TRBJ2-3; D ambiguous. CDR1 SGHVS and CDR2 FNYEAQ come from the germline V gene. V was trimmed by 5 bases and J by 4 bases, leaving 19 bases between them. The CDR3 has 16 amino acids. The CDR3 protein is CASSPPSTRNPDTQYF. CDR3 coding DNA: TGTGCCAGCAGCCCCCCCTCCACTCGGAATCCAGATACGCAGTATTTT.

This clonotype showed up many times. The J gene is TRBJ2-1, the V gene TRBV4-3, with D perhaps matching TRBD1 or TRBD2 (5 bases each). The V end was cut by 1 base, the J end by 5 bases, with 12 bases between. The CDR3 runs to 15 residues. The germline gives CDR1 LGHNA, CDR2 YSLEER. The CDR3 reads CASSQALGVDNEQFF. CDR3 coding DNA: TGCGCCAGCAGCCAAGCTCTGGGGGTAGACAATGAGCAGTTCTTC.

The V call is TRBV5-1, the J call TRBJ2-1; D call uncertain. This CDR3 contains 15 residues. Per the germline V gene, CDR1 is SGHRS and CDR2 is YFSETQ. Trimming shortened V by 7 bases and J by 2 bases, and 16 bases separated the two germline ends. The CDR3 spells CASDPLGGAYNEQFF. CDR3 in DNA: TGCGCCAGCGACCCCCTAGGCGGCGCCTACAATGAGCAGTTCTTC.